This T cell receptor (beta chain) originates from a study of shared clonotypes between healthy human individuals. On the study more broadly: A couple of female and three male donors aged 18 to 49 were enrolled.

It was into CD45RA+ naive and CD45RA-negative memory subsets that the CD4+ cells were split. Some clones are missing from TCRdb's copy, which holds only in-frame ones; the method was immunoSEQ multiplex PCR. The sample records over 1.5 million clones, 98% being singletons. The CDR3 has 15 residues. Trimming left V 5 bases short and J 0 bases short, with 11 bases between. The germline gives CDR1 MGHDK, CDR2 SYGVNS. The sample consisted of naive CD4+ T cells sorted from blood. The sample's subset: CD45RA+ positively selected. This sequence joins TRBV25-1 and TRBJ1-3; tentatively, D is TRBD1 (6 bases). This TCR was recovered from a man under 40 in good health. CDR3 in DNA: TGTGCCAGCAGTCTAACAGGGATCTCTGGAAACACCATATATTTT. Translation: CASSLTGISGNTIYF.